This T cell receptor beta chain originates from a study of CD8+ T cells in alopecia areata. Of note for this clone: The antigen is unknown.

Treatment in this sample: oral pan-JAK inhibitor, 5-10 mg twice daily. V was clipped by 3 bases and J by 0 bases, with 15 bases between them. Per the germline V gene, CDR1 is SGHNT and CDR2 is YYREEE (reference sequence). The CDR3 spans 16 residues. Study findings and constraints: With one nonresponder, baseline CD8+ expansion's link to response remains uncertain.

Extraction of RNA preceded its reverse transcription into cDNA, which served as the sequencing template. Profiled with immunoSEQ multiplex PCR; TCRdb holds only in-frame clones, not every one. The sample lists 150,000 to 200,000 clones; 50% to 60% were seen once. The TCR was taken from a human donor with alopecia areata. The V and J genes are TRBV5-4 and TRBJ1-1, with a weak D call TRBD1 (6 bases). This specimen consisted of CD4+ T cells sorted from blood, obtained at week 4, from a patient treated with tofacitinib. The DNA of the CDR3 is TGTGCCAGCAGCTCTGTCGGGGGCCTCATGAACACTGAAGCTTTCTTT. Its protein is CASSSVGGLMNTEAFF.